The 25 T cell receptor beta chains below all came from one sample that was sequenced in a study of prognosis after radiotherapy for stage I lung cancer. Multiplex PCR in two rounds served to amplify TCR beta CDR3 from genomic DNA. Gene-specific primers for each TRBV and TRBJ gene drove first-round PCR. TCRdb called the multiplex PCR reads again in MiXCR, with one record for every CDR3 protein. Of tens of thousands of distinct CDR3 sequences listed, approximately 30% are singletons. The material was PBMCs, obtained before or after stereotactic body radiation therapy (not recorded which). The origin of the receptors is a donor over 45 with non-small cell lung cancer.

J is TRBJ2-6 and V is TRBV12-3 or TRBV12-4; D remains ambiguous. CDR3 size: 14 residues. The ends were cut back, 5 bases at V and 1 base at J, with 6 bases in the middle. The CDR3 protein is CASSTDSGANVLTF. CDR3 coding DNA: TGTGCCAGCAGTACAGATTCTGGGGCCAACGTCCTGACTTTC.

Many counts were recorded for this clonotype. The genes are TRBV6-1 and TRBJ2-3, with D possibly being TRBD2 (6 bases). The CDR3 loop spans 17 amino acids. Trimming removed 6 bases from V and 4 bases from J, with 23 bases in between. CDR1 is MNHNS, CDR2 SASEGT, per germline. CDR3: CASRRRRGNQPPDTQYF. The CDR3 coding sequence is TGTGCCAGCAGACGCAGGAGGGGTAATCAACCCCCAGATACGCAGTATTTT.

At least ten counts were recorded for this clonotype. This sequence joins TRBV6-1 and TRBJ2-3; D unresolved. Trimming pared 6 bases from V and 9 bases from J, leaving 19 bases between. In germline, CDR1 is MNHNS, CDR2 SASEGT. CDR3 length: 14 amino acids. The CDR3 coding sequence is TGTGCCAGCAGGACCGAACCTGAGGCCTTGACGCAGTATTTT. Protein product: CASRTEPEALTQYF.

There are many counts of this clonotype. This sequence joins TRBV24-1 and TRBJ2-3; TRBD2 aligns across 10 bases. The CDR3 sequence is 15 residues long. Germline assignment: CDR1 KGHDR and CDR2 SFDVKD. J lost 1 base, V lost 7 bases, and 4 bases had no gene match. The CDR3 sequence: CATRSGRAGTDTQYF. CDR3 nucleotide sequence: TGTGCCACCAGAAGCGGGAGGGCGGGCACAGATACGCAGTATTTT.

With regard to this clonotype: Given a much more abundant clone one base away, this may be a read error. V usage is TRBV28 and J usage is TRBJ1-1, with D perhaps matching TRBD1 (6 bases). CDR1 and CDR2 from the germline V gene are MDHEN and SYDVKM. The CDR3 consists of 12 residues. CDR3 in amino acids: CATLLGDTEALF. CDR3 DNA: TGTGCCACCCTTCTGGGGGACACTGAAGCTTTATTT.

Concerning this clonotype: A much more abundant neighbour one base away suggests this may be a read error. The chain recombines TRBV4-3 with TRBJ1-2; TRBD1 is a possible D gene (5 bases). The CDR3 length is 16 residues. CDR1 and CDR2 from the germline V gene are LGHNA and YSLEER. The CDR3 is CANSQLTGLGNYGYTF. CDR3 nucleotide sequence: TGCGCCAACAGCCAACTGACGGGACTTGGGAACTATGGCTACACCTTC.

This clonotype occurred many times. The rearrangement uses TRBV4-2 and TRBJ2-7; TRBD2 agrees at 14 bases. Germline V CDR1 and CDR2: LGHNA, YNFKEQ. The ends lost 3 bases at V and 4 bases at J; junction bases unmatched: 11. The CDR3 runs to 18 residues. CDR3 DNA: TGTGCCAGCAGCCACCACTCCGGGACTAGCGGGAGTAAATACGAGCAGTACTTC. Translation: CASSHHSGTSGSKYEQYF.

This clonotype was seen ten or more times. This rearrangement joins TRBV10-3 to TRBJ2-7, with 8 positions matching TRBD1. The CDR3 runs to 14 residues. The V gene end was trimmed by 7 bases and the J gene end by 1 base; junction bases not matched to a gene: 6. Germline CDR1 reads ENHRY; CDR2 reads SYGVKD. The CDR3 spells CAITNDRGSYEQYF. CDR3 bases: TGTGCCATCACTAACGACAGGGGATCCTACGAGCAGTACTTC.

The chain couples TRBV29-1 to TRBJ2-3, with TRBD2 matching over 10 bases. From germline, CDR1 is SQVTM and CDR2 ANQGSEA. V shed 7 bases, J shed 8 bases, and the junction held 18 bases outside the gene matches. The CDR3 loop spans 16 amino acids. This CDR3 is CSGKTSGSSGLATQYF. The CDR3 DNA reads as TGCAGCGGGAAGACTAGCGGGTCTTCGGGTCTAGCTACGCAGTATTTT.

This clonotype was seen repeatedly, ten times or more. The V call is TRBV2, the J call TRBJ2-3; 10 nucleotides match TRBD1. Germline V CDR1 and CDR2: SNHLY, FYNNEI. The ends lost 10 bases at V and 5 bases at J; junction bases unmatched: 15. CDR3 size: 16 residues. The CDR3 loop is CATGTGVQVTLDTQYF. DNA of the CDR3: TGTGCCACCGGGACAGGGGTCCAAGTCACCCTAGATACGCAGTATTTT.

V is TRBV2 and J is TRBJ2-1; 8 bases match TRBD2. Germline assignment: CDR1 SNHLY and CDR2 FYNNEI. The V and J ends lost 8 bases and 0 bases, in that order; junction bases with no gene match: 3. CDR3 size: 14 residues. CDR3 in DNA: TGTGCCAGCGAACGGGGGGGCTCCTACAATGAGCAGTTCTTC. Protein product: CASERGGSYNEQFF.

This clonotype occurred many times. The rearrangement uses TRBV28 and TRBJ2-3, with 8 bases aligning to TRBD2. Germline trimming cut 8 bases from V and 5 bases from J; bases unmatched to any gene: 9. Germline V CDR1 and CDR2: MDHEN, SYDVKM. CDR3 length: 14 residues. As DNA, the CDR3 is TGTGCCAGCGGAAAGTTCGGGGGGGAAGATACGCAGTATTTT. Protein product: CASGKFGGEDTQYF. Full variable domain (remainder filled in from reference TRBV28 and TRBJ2-3): DVKVTQSSRYLVKRTGEKVFLECVQDMDHENMFWYRQDPGLGLRLIYFSYDVKMKEKGDIPEGYSVSREKKERFSLILESASTNQTSMYLCASGKFGGEDTQYFGPGTRLTVL.

The chain links TRBV7-6 to TRBJ2-5, with 8 bases matching TRBD1. The germline gives CDR1 SGHVS, CDR2 FNYEAQ. J was trimmed by 5 bases and V by 4 bases; bases with no gene match: 9. CDR3 length: 15 amino acids. CDR3 nucleotide sequence: TGTGCCAGCAGCTCTAGACAGGGGTTGGGGGAGACCCAGTACTTC. Protein: CASSSRQGLGETQYF.

The genes are TRBV4-3 and TRBJ1-1; no firm D call. CDR1 LGHNA and CDR2 YSLEER come from the germline V gene. This CDR3 comprises 15 residues. Between the trimmed V and J ends, which lost 1 base and 0 bases, there was a span of 9 bases. The CDR3 sequence is CASSQVVYMNTEAFF. The CDR3 nucleotides read TGCGCCAGCAGCCAAGTCGTCTATATGAACACTGAAGCTTTCTTT.

As concerns this clonotype: One end of the junction is discordant with germline, which a read error may explain. This sequence joins TRBV6-2 or TRBV6-3 and TRBJ1-2; 7 bases match TRBD1. The CDR3 is made up of 17 amino acids. Germline V lookup: CDR1 MNHEY, CDR2 SVGEGT. This CDR3 reads CASSSRHGKKGAYVYTF. The CDR3 DNA reads TGTGCCAGCAGTAGTCGACATGGAAAAAAGGGGGCCTATGTCTACACCTTC.

V gene TRBV5-1 combines with J gene TRBJ1-2; 10 nucleotides agree with TRBD1. The CDR3 spans 17 residues. Trimming removed 0 bases from V and 4 bases from J; junction bases left unmatched: 9. Germline lookup yields CDR1 SGHRS and CDR2 YFSETQ. The CDR3: CASSLATGGAALYGYTF. The CDR3 DNA sequence: TGCGCCAGCAGCTTGGCGACAGGGGGCGCAGCTCTCTATGGCTACACCTTC.

The chain is built from TRBV9 and TRBJ2-1; no reliable D call. The CDR3 runs to 13 residues. Trimming took off 4 bases at V and 10 bases at J, with 15 bases between the two ends. CDR1 and CDR2 (germline): SGDLS, YYNGEE. Written as DNA, the CDR3 is TGTGCCAGCAGCCCCCGACAACGGCACGAGCAGTTCTTC. This codes for CASSPRQRHEQFF.

Regarding this clonotype: This may come from a read error, since a much larger clone is one base off. The V gene is TRBV6-2 or TRBV6-3, the J gene TRBJ2-5; 8 nucleotides align to TRBD1. The CDR3 extends over 13 amino acids. Germline V gene sequence: CDR1 MNHEY, CDR2 SVGEGT. The CDR3 sequence: CASTRQGRETKYF. The CDR3 coding sequence is TGTGCCAGCACCCGACAGGGGCGAGAGACCAAGTACTTC.

The sample holds many counts of this clonotype. The chain links TRBV29-1 to TRBJ2-1, with no clear D. Germline-derived CDR1 and CDR2 are SQVTM and ANQGSEA. V lost 4 bases and J 0 bases, leaving 10 bases between the germline ends. CDR3 size: 14 residues. CDR3 region: CSVAPYTSYNEQFF. CDR3 DNA: TGCAGCGTTGCCCCGTATACCTCCTACAATGAGCAGTTCTTC.

This clonotype has at least ten counts. The chain couples TRBV9 to TRBJ1-4; perhaps TRBD1 as D (6 bases). V dropped 3 bases and J dropped 8 bases, with 20 bases sitting between them. Germline V CDR1 and CDR2: SGDLS, YYNGEE. The CDR3 consists of 16 residues. The CDR3 loop is CASSAEGGGKGEKLFF. DNA of the CDR3: TGTGCCAGCAGCGCCGAAGGGGGGGGGAAGGGAGAAAAACTGTTTTTT.

The chain couples TRBV10-1 to TRBJ2-1; 7 positions agree with TRBD2. CDR1 is WNHNN, CDR2 SYGVQD, per germline (reference sequence). CDR3 size: 13 residues. The J segment lost 9 bases and the V segment lost 4 bases, leaving 6 bases of the junction unmatched. CDR3: CASSGTRFGEQFF. The CDR3 nucleotides are TGCGCCAGCAGTGGGACTAGATTCGGTGAGCAGTTCTTC.

This clonotype occurred many times. The chain is built from TRBV20-1 and TRBJ1-6, with D perhaps matching TRBD1 (6 bases). CDR1 and CDR2 (germline): DFQATT, SNEGSKA (reference sequence). The CDR3 runs 15 residues. The V end was cut by 6 bases, the J end by 0 bases, with 12 bases between. CDR3: CSARGVSSYNSPLHF. In DNA form, the CDR3 reads TGCAGTGCAAGGGGGGTGAGCTCCTATAATTCACCCCTCCACTTT.

The chain carries TRBV7-9 and TRBJ2-7; D uncertain. CDR3 length: 15 amino acids. Trimming took 5 bases from V and 4 from J, leaving 18 bases between them. Germline lookup yields CDR1 SEHNR and CDR2 FQNEAQ (reference sequence). Written as DNA, the CDR3 is TGTGCCAGCAGCCCCGTGACATTTTTCGTGTACGAGCAGTACTTC. Its protein is CASSPVTFFVYEQYF.

The chain couples TRBV6-1 to TRBJ1-5, with a tentative D call TRBD1 (6 bases). Germline loops: CDR1 MNHNS, CDR2 SASEGT. This CDR3 contains 16 residues. V was trimmed by 8 bases and J by 2 bases, leaving 19 bases between them. The CDR3 DNA sequence: TGTGCCAGCGCTCCACGCGGGGGGGCAGGCAATCAGCCCCAGCATTTT. Translated, it gives CASAPRGGAGNQPQHF.

This clonotype was seen many times. The chain uses TRBV6-5 and TRBJ2-3; D perhaps matches TRBD1 (5 bases). V was trimmed by 4 bases and J by 7 bases, leaving 12 bases between them. The CDR3 contains 13 residues. Germline lookup yields CDR1 MNHEY and CDR2 SVGAGI. Here the CDR3 reads CASSSHQGYTQYF. The CDR3 bases are TGTGCCAGCAGTTCCCATCAGGGTTATACGCAGTATTTT.